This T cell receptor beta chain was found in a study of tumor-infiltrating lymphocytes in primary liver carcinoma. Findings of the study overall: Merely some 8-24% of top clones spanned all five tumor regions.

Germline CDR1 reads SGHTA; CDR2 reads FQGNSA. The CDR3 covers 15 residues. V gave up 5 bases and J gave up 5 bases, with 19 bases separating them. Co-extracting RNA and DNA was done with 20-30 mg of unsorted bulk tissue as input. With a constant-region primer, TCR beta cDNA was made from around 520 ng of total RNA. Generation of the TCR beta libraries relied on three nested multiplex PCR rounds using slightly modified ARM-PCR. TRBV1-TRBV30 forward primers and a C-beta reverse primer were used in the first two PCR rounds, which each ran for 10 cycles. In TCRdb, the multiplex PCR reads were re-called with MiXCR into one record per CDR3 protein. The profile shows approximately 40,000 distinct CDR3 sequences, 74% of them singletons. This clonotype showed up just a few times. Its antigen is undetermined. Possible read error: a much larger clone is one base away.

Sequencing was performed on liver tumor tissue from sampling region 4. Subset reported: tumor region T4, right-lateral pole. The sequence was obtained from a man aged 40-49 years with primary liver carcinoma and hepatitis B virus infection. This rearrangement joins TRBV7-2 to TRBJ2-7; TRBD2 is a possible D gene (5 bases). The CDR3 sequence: CASSPRGWRFNEQYF. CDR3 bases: TGTGCCAGCAGCCCCCGCGGCTGGAGGTTCAACGAGCAGTACTTC.